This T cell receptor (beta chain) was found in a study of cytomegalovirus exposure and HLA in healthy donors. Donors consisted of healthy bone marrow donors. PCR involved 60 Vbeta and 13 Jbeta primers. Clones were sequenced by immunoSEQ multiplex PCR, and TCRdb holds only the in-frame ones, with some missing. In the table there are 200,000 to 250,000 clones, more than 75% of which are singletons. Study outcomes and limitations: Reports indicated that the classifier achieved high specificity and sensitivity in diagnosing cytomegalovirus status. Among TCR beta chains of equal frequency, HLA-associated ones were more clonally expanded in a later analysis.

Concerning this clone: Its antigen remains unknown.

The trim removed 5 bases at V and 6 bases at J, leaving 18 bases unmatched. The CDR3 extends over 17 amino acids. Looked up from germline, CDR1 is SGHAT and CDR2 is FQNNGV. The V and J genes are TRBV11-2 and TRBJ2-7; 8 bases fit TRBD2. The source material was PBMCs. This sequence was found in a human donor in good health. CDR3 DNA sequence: TGTGCCAGCAGCCTTTTAGCCGCCGGGAGGGCCTCTTCCGAGCAGTACTTC. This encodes CASSLLAAGRASSEQYF.